The clone carrying this T cell receptor beta chain was counted a few times. This sample is drawn from a study of blood T cell repertoires in COVID-19. In the study overall: The United States, Italy and Spain provided the acute and convalescent COVID-19 samples.

Per the study methods: Counts of nucleated cells, estimated from reference gene primer amplification, were obtained. Measured with immunoSEQ multiplex PCR; TCRdb has only the in-frame clones, and not every one. From that table come the V and J calls and clone size; the DNA was used to work out D and trimming. The repertoire holds around 130,000 clones, 70% to 80% seen once, with approximately 10% in the top ten. The sequenced sample was peripheral blood. The TCR comes from a human donor in a cohort sampled during active COVID-19.

The CDR3 spells CASSADRGLSYEQYF. The CDR3 DNA reads TGTGCCAGCAGCGCGGACAGGGGCCTCTCCTACGAGCAGTACTTC. The gene calls are TRBV9 and TRBJ2-7; the match to TRBD1 covers 9 bases. J gave up 0 bases and V 3 bases, and 4 bases lay outside the gene matches. Germline V gene sequence: CDR1 SGDLS, CDR2 YYNGEE. The CDR3 is 15 amino acids.